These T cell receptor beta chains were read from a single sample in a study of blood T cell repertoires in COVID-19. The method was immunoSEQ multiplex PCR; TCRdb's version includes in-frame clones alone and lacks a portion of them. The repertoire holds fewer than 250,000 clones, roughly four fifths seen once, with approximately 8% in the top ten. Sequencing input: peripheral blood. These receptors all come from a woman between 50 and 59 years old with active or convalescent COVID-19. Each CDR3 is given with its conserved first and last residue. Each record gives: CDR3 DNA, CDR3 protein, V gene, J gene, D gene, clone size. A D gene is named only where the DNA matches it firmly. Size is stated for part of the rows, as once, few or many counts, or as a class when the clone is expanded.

TGTGCCAGCAGCCCACACCCGCGGACAGGGGGGACAGATACGCAGTATTTT	CASSPHPRTGGTDTQYF	TRBV7-2	TRBJ2-3	TRBD1	-
TGTGCCAGCTCTTCTAGCGGGAGGGACAATGAGCAGTTCTTC	CASSSSGRDNEQFF	TRBV18	TRBJ2-1	TRBD2	-
TGTGCCAGCAGCACAACAGCGGGGCCTCCGTACTTC	CASSTTAGPPYF	TRBV11-2	TRBJ2-5	TRBD2	-
TGTGCCAGCAGTGGCAGGACAGGAGCTCAGCCCCAGCATTTT	CASSGRTGAQPQHF	TRBV2	TRBJ1-5	TRBD1	-
TGTGCCAGCAGTGAGGGGGGGGCAAAGTTCGGCACTGAAGCTTTCTTT	CASSEGGAKFGTEAFF	TRBV6-1	TRBJ1-1	-	-
TGCAGCGTCGGGGAGGGGCAGTACCTCCACTTT	CSVGEGQYLHF	TRBV29-1	TRBJ1-6	-	-
TGTGCCAGCAGTTGGGACAGAAGTCAGCCCCAGCATTTT	CASSWDRSQPQHF	TRBV28	TRBJ1-5	TRBD1	-
TGTGCCAGCAGCGTGGGGACTAGCGGGAGGGCGTACGAGACCCAGTACTTC	CASSVGTSGRAYETQYF	TRBV9	TRBJ2-5	TRBD2	-
TGCGCCAGCAGTCCAGGGACAGGTCGGTCTGGAAACACCATATATTTT	CASSPGTGRSGNTIYF	TRBV5-1	TRBJ1-3	TRBD1	-
TGTGCCAGCAGCGCCTACAGGGCCCCCTATGGCTACACCTTC	CASSAYRAPYGYTF	TRBV16	TRBJ1-2	-	-
TGTGCCAGCAGTTTAGCGGTGAGAGATACGCAGTATTTT	CASSLAVRDTQYF	TRBV12-3/TRBV12-4	TRBJ2-3	-	-
TGCGCCAGCAGCCAGGGTAGGGGGATGAACACTGAAGCTTTCTTT	CASSQGRGMNTEAFF	TRBV4-1	TRBJ1-1	-	-
TGTGCCACCAGTGATTTCAGTTATCAGCCCCAGCATTTT	CATSDFSYQPQHF	TRBV24-1	TRBJ1-5	-	few
TGCGCCAGCAGCTACCGACTAGCGGGACAAAACACCGGGGAGCTGTTTTTT	CASSYRLAGQNTGELFF	TRBV5-1	TRBJ2-2	TRBD2	-
TGTGCCAGTAGTCAACCCGGGACTCAAGCCGAAAAACTGTTTTTT	CASSQPGTQAEKLFF	TRBV19	TRBJ1-4	-	-
TGTGCCAGCAGTTTCGACAGGGTGGCTCGACAGCCCCAGCATTTT	CASSFDRVARQPQHF	TRBV28	TRBJ1-5	TRBD1	-
TGTGCCAGCAGCTTAGATGTCCCTCCCCAACCGGGAGGCCCGTACCACCAAGAGACCCAGTACTTC	CASSLDVPPQPGGPYHQETQYF	TRBV13	TRBJ2-5	TRBD2	-
TGTGCCATCAGTGAGTCGACTAACCCAGGGGGCAATCAGCCCCAGCATTTT	CAISESTNPGGNQPQHF	TRBV10-3	TRBJ1-5	-	-
TGTGCCAGCAGTGAAGGCTCCCGGACTAGCGGGGCCGGGGAGCAGTTCTTC	CASSEGSRTSGAGEQFF	TRBV6-1	TRBJ2-1	TRBD2	-
TGCGCCAGCAGCTTCCTCACAGGGATGAACACTGAAGCTTTCTTT	CASSFLTGMNTEAFF	TRBV5-1	TRBJ1-1	-	-
TGTGCCACCAGTCAAGCGGGGGGGCCGGGTAATGAGCAGTTCTTC	CATSQAGGPGNEQFF	TRBV24-1	TRBJ2-1	TRBD2	once
TGTGCCAGCAGCGAGAGAGGGACGAACACCGGGGAGCTGTTTTTT	CASSERGTNTGELFF	TRBV9	TRBJ2-2	-	-
TGTGCCAGCAACCAGGACAACTTCGGATCACCCCTCCACTTT	CASNQDNFGSPLHF	TRBV6-5	TRBJ1-6	-	-
TGTGCCAGCAGCCACGGGACAGTCTCCTACGAGCAGTACTTC	CASSHGTVSYEQYF	TRBV3-1/TRBV3-2	TRBJ2-7	TRBD1	-
TGCGCCAGCGCTACTCAGGGGCTGAACACTGAAGCTTTCTTT	CASATQGLNTEAFF	TRBV5-1	TRBJ1-1	-	-
TGTGCCACCACGTCGGGGTCTCCAGGGGGAAGAGAGCAGTACTTC	CATTSGSPGGREQYF	TRBV19	TRBJ2-7	TRBD1	-
TGTGCCAGCAGCCGGGGGATTTCTGGAAACACCATATATTTT	CASSRGISGNTIYF	TRBV9	TRBJ1-3	-	-
TGTGCCAGCAATACGGGGGCTGGGGCCAACGTCCTGACTTTC	CASNTGAGANVLTF	TRBV28	TRBJ2-6	-	-
TGCAGCGTTGGAGTAGACAGCCCGAACACTGAAGCTTTCTTT	CSVGVDSPNTEAFF	TRBV29-1	TRBJ1-1	-	-
TGTGCCACTCGTCAAGGACAGGGCTGGACTGAAGCTTTCTTT	CATRQGQGWTEAFF	TRBV19	TRBJ1-1	TRBD1	-
TGTGCCAGCTCACCAGAACAGGGGGACCTTCAGCCCCTCCACTTT	CASSPEQGDLQPLHF	TRBV18	TRBJ1-6	TRBD1	once
TGCGCCAGCAGCTTTGGGACAGGGATGGCTGAAGCTTTCTTT	CASSFGTGMAEAFF	TRBV5-1	TRBJ1-1	TRBD1	-
TGTGCCAGCAGCCAATCTAGCGGGGGGACAGATACGCAGTATTTT	CASSQSSGGTDTQYF	TRBV14	TRBJ2-3	TRBD2	-
TGCAGCGTTGAAGATACCGGGGGTCGTAACTCTGGAAACACCATATATTTT	CSVEDTGGRNSGNTIYF	TRBV29-1	TRBJ1-3	-	-
TGTGCCAGCAGGACTCGACAGCCCCAGCATTTT	CASRTRQPQHF	TRBV28	TRBJ1-5	-	-
TGTGCCAGCAGCCCCAGGGGACAGGGTTCACCCCTCCACTTT	CASSPRGQGSPLHF	TRBV3-1/TRBV3-2	TRBJ1-6	TRBD1	-
TGTGCCAGTAGTATTCGGGCAGCGGGAGTAGGCCGTGAGCAGTTCTTC	CASSIRAAGVGREQFF	TRBV19	TRBJ2-1	TRBD2	-
TGTGCCAGCACCGACGGCGGCTACGAGCAGTACTTC	CASTDGGYEQYF	TRBV12-3/TRBV12-4	TRBJ2-7	-	-
TGTGCCAGCAGCTTACGGTATCAGCCCCAGCATTTT	CASSLRYQPQHF	TRBV5-6	TRBJ1-5	-	-
TGCGCCAGCAGCTTAAGCGACTCCACAGATACGCAGTATTTT	CASSLSDSTDTQYF	TRBV5-1	TRBJ2-3	-	-
TGTGCCAGCAGCTTAGGTGCGGGGGAGAGAACTGAAGCTTTCTTT	CASSLGAGERTEAFF	TRBV11-1	TRBJ1-1	-	-
TGTGCCAGCTGCGGGGGGGCGGGTCAGCCCCAGCATTTT	CASCGGAGQPQHF	TRBV2	TRBJ1-5	-	-
TGTGCCAGTAAGACAGCTTCGAACACTGAAGCTTTCTTT	CASKTASNTEAFF	TRBV19	TRBJ1-1	-	-
TGTGCCAGCAGCCGTAATCACTTTGCCTACAATGAGCAGTTCTTC	CASSRNHFAYNEQFF	TRBV7-2	TRBJ2-1	-	-
TGTGCCAGCAGCGTCGGGATAGGGACAGTCTCTGGAAACACCATATATTTT	CASSVGIGTVSGNTIYF	TRBV9	TRBJ1-3	TRBD1	-
TGTGCCAGCAGTTTTGGGCAGGGCTTGGGGAACACTGAAGCTTTCTTT	CASSFGQGLGNTEAFF	TRBV28	TRBJ1-1	-	-
TGTGCCATTTTTTGGTTGACAGCCACCTATGGCTACACCTTC	CAIFWLTATYGYTF	TRBV6-5	TRBJ1-2	-	once
TGTGCCACCAGCAGGAGGTTCGGGGGGCAAGAGACCCAGTACTTC	CATSRRFGGQETQYF	TRBV15	TRBJ2-5	TRBD2	-
TGTGCCAGCAGCTTTCAGGGGAAGCATGAGCAGTTCTTC	CASSFQGKHEQFF	TRBV7-3	TRBJ2-1	-	-
TGTGCCAGCAGTGTACAGCTTTACAACCCTGCTTTCTTT	CASSVQLYNPAFF	TRBV12-3/TRBV12-4	TRBJ1-1	-	-